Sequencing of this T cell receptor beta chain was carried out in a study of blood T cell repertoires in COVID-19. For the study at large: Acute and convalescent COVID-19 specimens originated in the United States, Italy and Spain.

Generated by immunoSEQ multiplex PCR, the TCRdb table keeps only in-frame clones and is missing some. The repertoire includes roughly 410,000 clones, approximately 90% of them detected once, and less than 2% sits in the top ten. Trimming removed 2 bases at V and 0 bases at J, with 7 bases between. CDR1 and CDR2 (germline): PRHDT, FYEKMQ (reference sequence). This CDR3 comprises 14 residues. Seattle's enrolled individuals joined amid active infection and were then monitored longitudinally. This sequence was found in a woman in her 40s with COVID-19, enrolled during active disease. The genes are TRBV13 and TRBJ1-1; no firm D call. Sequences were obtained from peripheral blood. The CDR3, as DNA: TGTGCCAGCAGCTTACCTTCTCTGAACACTGAAGCTTTCTTT. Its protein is CASSLPSLNTEAFF.